The present T cell receptor (beta chain) was sequenced within a study of Ad26.COV2.S vaccination and SARS-CoV-2 variants. Whole-study context: By the intramuscular route, Ad26.COV2.S was given once, or twice 56 days apart.

Specified treatment: some 20 received Ad26.COV2.S at low or high dose, single or two shots; a few received placebo; per-sample allocation not given. All samples were drawn on day 63, counting from the first vaccine or placebo injection. Germline V CDR1 and CDR2: SGHTA, FQGNSA. The V end lost 2 bases, the J end lost 5 bases, and 7 bases lay between the germline ends. The CDR3 covers 13 residues. TCRdb keeps only in-frame clones here, not all; method: immunoSEQ multiplex PCR. The data contain a few hundred thousand clones, roughly 84% of them seen just once; the ten biggest clones take up around 3.5%. Points on this clone: Its antigen is not known.

General observations from the study: Spike-specific responses of CD8+ and CD4+ T cells were reported to display substantial breadth after vaccination.

J is TRBJ2-1 and V is TRBV7-2; D call uncertain. Material: peripheral blood, obtained in a trial of Ad26.COV2.S vaccine versus placebo. The sequence was obtained from a person aged 18-60 years who received the Ad26.COV2.S COVID-19 vaccine or a placebo. The CDR3 bases are TGTGCCAGCAGCTTAATCTCGCACAATGAGCAGTTCTTC. It translates to CASSLISHNEQFF.